The TCR beta chain under discussion was sequenced for a study of shared clonotypes between healthy human individuals. Method: immunoSEQ multiplex PCR; TCRdb's copy keeps in-frame clones and lacks some. The data hold roughly 2.2 million clones, with 90% to 95% observed a single time. This clone was found once. Its target is not known. Study-level results: The expectation was that sequencing depth would affect clonotype sharing among donors. Despite large depth, rarefaction showed incomplete sorted-subset sequencing.

The sequenced sample consisted of naive CD4+ T cells from PBMCs. Subset here: CD45RA+ positively selected. The source is a man aged 18 to 29 in good health. Some clones in this sample may be carry-over from other donors' samples.

This CDR3 reads CASGLNEGNEQFF. DNA for the CDR3: TGTGCCAGTGGACTAAACGAGGGCAATGAGCAGTTCTTC. This chain links TRBV6-1 with TRBJ2-1; D perhaps matches TRBD2 (6 bases). The CDR3 has 13 residues. The germline V gene encodes CDR1 MNHNS and CDR2 SASEGT. V gave up 9 bases and J gave up 6 bases, with 15 bases separating them.